These 5 T cell receptor beta chains were all obtained from the same sample, sequenced in a study of identical twins. TCRdb reprocessed the 5' RACE reads with MiXCR, giving one entry per CDR3 protein. The sample contains some 560,000 distinct CDR3 sequences, around 9.6% of which appear only once. These same records also appear under a second study, on yellow fever vaccine responses in identical twins.

The sample consisted of PBMCs. The receptors shown here come from a young woman in good health.

This clonotype was seen repeatedly, ten times or more. The chain uses TRBV5-1 and TRBJ2-7; 10 bases fit TRBD2. Germline trimming cut 3 bases from V and 1 base from J; bases unmatched to any gene: 4. Germline CDR1 reads SGHRS; CDR2 reads YFSETQ. CDR3 length: 15 amino acids. The CDR3 nucleotides read TGCGCCAGCAGCTATGGTAGCGGGGGGTCCTACGAGCAGTACTTC. As protein: CASSYGSGGSYEQYF.

This clonotype has more than one count but fewer than ten. This chain joins TRBV7-2 and TRBJ1-2, with TRBD1 as a possible D gene (5 bases). Germline V CDR1 and CDR2: SGHTA, FQGNSA. V dropped 6 bases and J dropped 5 bases, with 13 bases sitting between them. CDR3 length: 13 amino acids. The DNA of the CDR3 is TGTGCCAGCAGACCCGACAGAAATTATGGCTACACCTTC. Amino acids: CASRPDRNYGYTF.

This clonotype was detected many times. This chain joins TRBV6-1 and TRBJ2-3, with D possibly being TRBD1 or TRBD2 (6 bases each). V shed 8 bases and J shed 6 bases, with 18 bases lying between them. The CDR3 is made up of 14 amino acids. Germline V gene sequence: CDR1 MNHNS, CDR2 SASEGT. The CDR3 nucleotides read TGTGCCAGCCGGGGGACACGGGCAGGGGATACGCAGTATTTT. Its protein is CASRGTRAGDTQYF.

Worth noting for this clonotype: The junction departs from germline at one end; a sequencing error may be responsible. The gene calls are TRBV20-1 and TRBJ2-3, with 12 positions matching TRBD2. CDR3 size: 16 residues. Germline V gives CDR1 DFQATT, CDR2 SNEGSKA (reference sequence). The CDR3 reads CSASRGLAGSTYTQYF. CDR3 DNA sequence: TGCAGTGCTAGCCGAGGACTAGCGGGGTCCACATATACGCAGTATTTT.

A few counts support this clonotype. V and J are TRBV20-1 and TRBJ2-1; 7 bases are shared with TRBD2. In germline, CDR1 is DFQATT, CDR2 SNEGSKA (reference sequence). This CDR3 contains 13 residues. With V trimmed by 6 bases and J by 5 bases, 7 bases remained unmatched. The CDR3 DNA is TGCAGTGCATCCGGGACTACACACAATGAGCAGTTCTTC. It is translated as CSASGTTHNEQFF.